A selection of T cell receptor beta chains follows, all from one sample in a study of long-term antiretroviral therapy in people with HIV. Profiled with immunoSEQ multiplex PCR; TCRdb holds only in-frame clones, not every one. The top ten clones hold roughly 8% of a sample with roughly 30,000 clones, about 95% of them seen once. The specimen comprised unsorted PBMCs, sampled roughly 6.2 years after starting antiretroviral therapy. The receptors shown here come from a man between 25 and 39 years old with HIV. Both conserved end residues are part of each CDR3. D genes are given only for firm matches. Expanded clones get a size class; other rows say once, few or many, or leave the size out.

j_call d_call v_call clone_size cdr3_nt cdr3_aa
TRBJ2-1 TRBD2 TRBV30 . TGTGCCTGGACTCTAGCCGGACTAGCCCTCTTC CAWTLAGLALF
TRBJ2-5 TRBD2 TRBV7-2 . TGTGCCAGCAGCTTAGGGGGGGGAAACCAAGAGACCCAGTACTTC CASSLGGGNQETQYF
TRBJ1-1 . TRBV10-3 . TGTGCCATCAGTGAGTCGGGAGCCTTGAACACTGAAGCTTTCTTT CAISESGALNTEAFF
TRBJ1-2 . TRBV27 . TGTGCCAGCAGTTTAGATTCCGGGCGAAGCTATGGCTACACCTTC CASSLDSGRSYGYTF
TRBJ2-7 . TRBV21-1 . TGTGCCAGCAGCCTCCAAGGGCGAACAGGGATAACCGGGACTAGCGGCACCTACGAGCAGTACTTC CASSLQGRTGITGTSGTYEQYF
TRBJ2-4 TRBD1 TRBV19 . TGTGCCAGTAGTATCCCGGGACAGGGCACAAACATTCAGTACTTC CASSIPGQGTNIQYF
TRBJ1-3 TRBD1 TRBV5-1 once TGCGCCAGCAGGACAGGGGGCCGTGGAAACACCATATATTTT CASRTGGRGNTIYF
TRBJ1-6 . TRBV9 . TGTGCCAGCAGCGTAGGGGCCGAGGGTAATTCACCCCTCCACTTT CASSVGAEGNSPLHF
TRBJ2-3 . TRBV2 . TGTGCCAGCAGTGAATCACGGAGCACAGATACGCAGTATTTT CASSESRSTDTQYF
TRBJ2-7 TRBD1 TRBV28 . TGTGCCAGCAATCGACAGGGGTACGAGCAGTACTTC CASNRQGYEQYF
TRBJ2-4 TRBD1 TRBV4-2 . TGTGCCAGCAGCAAGGGACAGGAAGGTAACATTCAGTACTTC CASSKGQEGNIQYF
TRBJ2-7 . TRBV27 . TGTGCCAGCAGTTTCGAGGGGGGTCCCTACGAGCAGTACTTC CASSFEGGPYEQYF
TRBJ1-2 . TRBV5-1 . TGCGCCAGCAGCGCGCAGGGGCTTGATGGCTACACCTTC CASSAQGLDGYTF
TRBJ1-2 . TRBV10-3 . TGTGCCATCTCCCTGAAGGGTAATGGTGGCTACACCTTC CAISLKGNGGYTF
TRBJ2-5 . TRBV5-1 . TGCGCCAGCAGCTTGGACAGGGGAGGAGAGACCCAGTACTTC CASSLDRGGETQYF
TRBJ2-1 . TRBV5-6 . TGTGCCAGCAGCTTTTTGACGCCGACCTTCAATGAGCAGTTCTTC CASSFLTPTFNEQFF
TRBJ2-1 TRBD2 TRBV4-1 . TGCGCCAGCAGCCAAGAATGGAGCGGACTAGCACGCGAGCAGTTCTTC CASSQEWSGLAREQFF
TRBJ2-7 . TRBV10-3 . TGTGCCATCAGTGAGTCGGACAGCTCCTACGAGCAGTACTTC CAISESDSSYEQYF
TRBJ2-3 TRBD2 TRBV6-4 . TGTGCCAGCAGTGACTCGAGCGGGGGTTCAGATACGCAGTATTTT CASSDSSGGSDTQYF
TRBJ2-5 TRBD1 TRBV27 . TGTGCCAGCAGTTTATCTATCCTGGACAGGGGAGGGGAGACCCAGTACTTC CASSLSILDRGGETQYF
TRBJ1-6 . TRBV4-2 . TGTGCCAGCAGCCAAGATTTAACGCAGGGCTATAATTCACCCCTCCACTTT CASSQDLTQGYNSPLHF
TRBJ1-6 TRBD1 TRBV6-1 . TGTGCCAGCAGTGAAGTGACCGGGACAGGGAATTCACCCCTCCACTTT CASSEVTGTGNSPLHF
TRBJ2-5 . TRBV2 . TGTGCCAGCAGCGGTATGAGCAGAGAGACCCAGTACTTC CASSGMSRETQYF
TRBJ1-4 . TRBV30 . TGTGCCTGGATCGCGGAGTCAAATGAAAAACTGTTTTTT CAWIAESNEKLFF
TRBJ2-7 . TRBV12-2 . TGTGCAAGTCGCTTAGAGGCCGACACTAGCGGGACGGTAGACGAGCAGTACTTC CASRLEADTSGTVDEQYF
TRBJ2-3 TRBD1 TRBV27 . TGTGCCAGCAGTGGACAGGGACTTGGAAACCGCACAGATACGCAGTATTTT CASSGQGLGNRTDTQYF
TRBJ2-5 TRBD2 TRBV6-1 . TGTGCCAGCAGTGAAGCAAGCGGGGAGCAAGAGACCCAGTACTTC CASSEASGEQETQYF
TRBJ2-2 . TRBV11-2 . TGTGCCAGCAGCCTCGGGGAGCTGTTTTTT CASSLGELFF
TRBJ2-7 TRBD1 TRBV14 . TGTGCCAGCAGCCATGACCGACAGGGCGTGGCGTTGGGCGAGCAGTACTTC CASSHDRQGVALGEQYF
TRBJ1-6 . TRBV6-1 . TGTGCCAGCAGTGAAAGAGCAGGGCGGATTTCACCCCTCCACTTT CASSERAGRISPLHF
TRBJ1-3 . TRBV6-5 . TGTGCCAGCAGTTACTCCCGCGGGTCTGGAAACACCATATATTTT CASSYSRGSGNTIYF
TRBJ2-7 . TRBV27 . TGTGCCAGCAGTTTCCGTAGCTCCTACGAGCAGTACTTC CASSFRSSYEQYF